These T cell receptor beta chains were read from a single sample in a study of cytomegalovirus exposure and HLA in healthy donors. Profiling relied on immunoSEQ multiplex PCR, and the TCRdb table lists in-frame clones only, not all of them. The sample lists 150,000 to 200,000 clones, about 80% occurring once. The sample comprised PBMCs. The source of these receptors is a man in his forties in good health and CMV-seronegative. Both conserved end residues are part of each CDR3. The D gene is left open where the match is weak. Clone size appears in some rows only: once, few, many, or a class for an expanded clone.

CDR3 protein,CDR3 DNA,V gene,J gene,D gene,clone size
CASSPGTQETQYF,TGCGCCAGCAGCCCAGGGACTCAAGAGACCCAGTACTTC,TRBV5-1,TRBJ2-5,.,.
CASSQGQGEWTQYF,TGCGCCAGCAGCCAAGGGCAGGGGGAATGGACCCAGTACTTC,TRBV4-1,TRBJ2-5,TRBD1,few
CASSSIRDSPSYEQYF,TGTGCCAGCAGTTCGATCCGGGACAGTCCATCCTACGAGCAGTACTTC,TRBV28,TRBJ2-7,TRBD1,.
CASSSGTRAETQYF,TGCGCCAGCAGCTCCGGGACTAGGGCAGAGACCCAGTACTTC,TRBV5-1,TRBJ2-5,TRBD2,.
CSAPTGVTEAFF,TGCAGCGCCCCGACAGGGGTGACTGAAGCTTTCTTT,TRBV29-1,TRBJ1-1,TRBD1,.
CSVLRESETQYF,TGCAGCGTTCTGAGGGAAAGTGAGACCCAGTACTTC,TRBV29-1,TRBJ2-5,.,few
CASSSSTGLPLNTEAFF,TGTGCCAGCAGTTCGTCGACAGGATTGCCTCTGAACACTGAAGCTTTCTTT,TRBV28,TRBJ1-1,.,.
CASSLTRSSYNEQFF,TGTGCCAGCTCATTGACGCGGTCCTCCTACAATGAGCAGTTCTTC,TRBV18,TRBJ2-1,.,.
CASAGGGGGGHTEAFF,TGTGCCAGCGCTGGCGGAGGGGGCGGTGGGCACACTGAAGCTTTCTTT,TRBV7-8,TRBJ1-1,TRBD1,.
CASSLSRSNEQFF,TGTGCCAGCAGCTTAAGTCGGAGCAATGAGCAGTTCTTC,TRBV7-3,TRBJ2-1,.,.
CASTPPPGRGLGNTIYF,TGTGCCAGCACCCCACCTCCGGGCAGGGGGCTTGGAAACACCATATATTTT,TRBV28,TRBJ1-3,TRBD1,.
CASSQRGGGPMGDTQYF,TGTGCCAGCAGCCAACGAGGGGGAGGGCCTATGGGAGATACGCAGTATTTT,TRBV7-9,TRBJ2-3,.,.
CAISVAGESRTQHF,TGTGCCATCAGTGTAGCCGGGGAATCGCGGACCCAGCATTTT,TRBV10-3,TRBJ1-5,.,.
CASSLKAGGAYGYTF,TGTGCCAGCAGCTTAAAGGCAGGGGGCGCGTATGGCTACACCTTC,TRBV7-3,TRBJ1-2,TRBD1,.
CASSLAGRVAPYYGYTF,TGTGCCAGCAGCTTAGCGGGCAGGGTGGCTCCTTACTATGGCTACACCTTC,TRBV7-8,TRBJ1-2,.,.
CSVEAVRQGNTGELFF,TGCAGCGTTGAAGCGGTGCGGCAGGGCAACACCGGGGAGCTGTTTTTT,TRBV29-1,TRBJ2-2,.,.
CASSLEDYTDTQYF,TGCGCCAGCAGCTTGGAGGACTACACAGATACGCAGTATTTT,TRBV5-1,TRBJ2-3,.,.
CVRSLMRGRDTQYF,TGTGTCAGAAGCTTAATGCGGGGAAGGGATACGCAGTATTTT,TRBV7-5,TRBJ2-3,.,once
CASSFSTSGTHEQYF,TGTGCCAGCAGCTTTTCTACTAGCGGGACGCACGAGCAGTACTTC,TRBV11-2,TRBJ2-7,TRBD2,.
CSTDGGQGYSYEQYF,TGCAGCACCGACGGGGGACAGGGTTACTCCTACGAGCAGTACTTC,TRBV29-1,TRBJ2-7,TRBD1,.
CASSVTSGRASTDTQYF,TGTGCCAGCAGCGTAACTAGCGGGAGGGCTAGCACAGATACGCAGTATTTT,TRBV9,TRBJ2-3,TRBD2,once
CASSIVGGNTEAFF,TGTGCCAGTAGTATAGTCGGAGGGAACACTGAAGCTTTCTTT,TRBV19,TRBJ1-1,.,.
CASSPNGANYGYTF,TGTGCCAGCAGCCCAAACGGGGCTAACTATGGCTACACCTTC,TRBV11-2,TRBJ1-2,.,.
CAWSPQGAQPQHF,TGTGCCTGGAGTCCGCAGGGGGCTCAGCCCCAGCATTTT,TRBV30,TRBJ1-5,TRBD1,.
CASSNPSIDRGIYSNQPQHF,TGTGCCAGCAGCAATCCTTCGATTGACAGGGGGATTTATAGCAATCAGCCCCAGCATTTT,TRBV5-8,TRBJ1-5,TRBD1,.
CARSLLRQGWNQPQHF,TGTGCCAGAAGCTTGTTGAGACAGGGGTGGAATCAGCCCCAGCATTTT,TRBV5-3,TRBJ1-5,TRBD1,.
CASSLQGGTEAFF,TGTGCCAGCTCCCTACAGGGTGGCACTGAAGCTTTCTTT,TRBV18,TRBJ1-1,.,once
CASSLLGSNTEAFF,TGTGCCAGCAGTTTATTGGGCTCGAACACTGAAGCTTTCTTT,TRBV27,TRBJ1-1,.,few
CASRAGQMSLFWSGELFF,TGTGCCAGCAGGGCGGGGCAGATGTCCCTTTTCTGGTCCGGGGAGCTGTTTTTT,TRBV11-2,TRBJ2-2,.,once
CSVVYPGLYEQYF,TGCAGCGTTGTCTACCCAGGGTTATACGAGCAGTACTTC,TRBV29-1,TRBJ2-7,.,once
CASSVGGLANIQYF,TGTGCCAGCAGCGTAGGCGGTTTAGCAAACATTCAGTACTTC,TRBV9,TRBJ2-4,.,once
CASTQAGPGELFF,TGTGCCAGCACCCAAGCGGGTCCCGGGGAGCTGTTTTTT,TRBV7-2,TRBJ2-2,.,.
CASSVELAGNTQYF,TGTGCCAGCAGCGTAGAGCTAGCGGGGAATACGCAGTATTTT,TRBV9,TRBJ2-3,TRBD2,.
CAISPRQTDSSYEQYF,TGTGCCATCAGCCCAAGACAGACGGATAGCTCCTACGAGCAGTACTTC,TRBV10-3,TRBJ2-7,.,.
CASSYYDGNNEKLFF,TGTGCCAGTAGTTACTACGACGGAAATAATGAAAAACTGTTTTTT,TRBV19,TRBJ1-4,.,.
CSVEAHPGYGYTF,TGCAGCGTTGAAGCCCACCCAGGCTATGGCTACACCTTC,TRBV29-1,TRBJ1-2,.,.
CASSLLPGTNQPQHF,TGCGCCAGCAGTCTACTTCCGGGGACTAATCAGCCCCAGCATTTT,TRBV23-1,TRBJ1-5,.,.
CASSLAGGLPDTQYF,TGTGCCAGCAGCCTAGCCGGGGGATTACCAGATACGCAGTATTTT,TRBV7-2,TRBJ2-3,.,.
CASSLSVTTNYGYTF,TGTGCCAGTAGTTTATCAGTAACTACGAACTATGGCTACACCTTC,TRBV19,TRBJ1-2,.,many
CASSDERYNEQFF,TGTGCCAGCAGTGATGAGCGCTACAATGAGCAGTTCTTC,TRBV2,TRBJ2-1,.,.
CASTAASDSYEQYF,TGTGCCAGCACCGCCGCTAGCGACTCCTACGAGCAGTACTTC,TRBV28,TRBJ2-7,.,.
CASSRGDRGVTYEQYF,TGTGCCAGCTCACGAGGAGACAGGGGGGTAACCTACGAGCAGTACTTC,TRBV18,TRBJ2-7,TRBD1,once
CASSTYTDTQYF,TGTGCCAGCAGCACATACACAGATACGCAGTATTTT,TRBV7-2,TRBJ2-3,.,.
CASSPGSGETQYF,TGTGCCAGCAGCCCGGGGTCTGGAGAGACCCAGTACTTC,TRBV7-3,TRBJ2-5,.,.
CASSHESWTEAFF,TGTGCCAGCAGTCATGAGAGTTGGACTGAAGCTTTCTTT,TRBV27,TRBJ1-1,.,.
CASSQGPGRGAGDTQYF,TGCGCCAGCAGCCAAGGGCCCGGTCGGGGGGCGGGAGATACGCAGTATTTT,TRBV4-1,TRBJ2-3,.,.
CASSRQGPYEQYF,TGTGCCAGCAGTCGACAGGGCCCCTACGAGCAGTACTTC,TRBV28,TRBJ2-7,TRBD1,.
CASSDGGQGNYGYTF,TGTGCCAGCAGCGACGGGGGGCAGGGTAACTATGGCTACACCTTC,TRBV7-9,TRBJ1-2,.,.
CASSRGGQAGGNTIYF,TGTGCCAGCAGCCGTGGGGGACAGGCGGGTGGAAACACCATATATTTT,TRBV4-2,TRBJ1-3,TRBD1,.
CASRPGQGGGTEAFF,TGTGCCAGCCGTCCTGGACAGGGAGGAGGGACTGAAGCTTTCTTT,TRBV28,TRBJ1-1,TRBD1,.